One and the same sample provided the 16 T cell receptor beta chains below, sequenced in a study of blood T cell repertoires in COVID-19. Clones were sequenced by immunoSEQ multiplex PCR, and TCRdb holds only the in-frame ones, with some missing. The sample contains roughly 95,000 clones, about 86% of which appear only once. Sequenced sample: peripheral blood. The receptors were gathered from a man aged 55 to 70 with acute or convalescent COVID-19.

J is TRBJ2-5 and V is TRBV12-3 or TRBV12-4; D is unclear. CDR3 length: 13 amino acids. With 2 bases removed from V and 2 bases from J, the gap between germline ends came to 6 bases. The CDR3 sequence: CASSLTRQETQYF. The CDR3 DNA reads as TGTGCCAGCAGTTTAACCCGGCAAGAGACCCAGTACTTC.

The chain uses TRBV5-1 and TRBJ2-7, with TRBD1 matching over 8 bases. V trimming: 5 bases; J trimming: 7 bases; junction bases outside the gene matches: 11. Germline loops: CDR1 SGHRS, CDR2 YFSETQ. The length of the CDR3 is 14 residues. The CDR3 sequence is CASRTGTGALEQYF. The CDR3 bases are TGCGCCAGCAGAACCGGGACAGGCGCCTTGGAGCAGTACTTC.

This sequence joins TRBV6-4 and TRBJ2-7; 11 nucleotides match TRBD1. CDR1 and CDR2 (germline): MRHNA, SNTAGT. CDR3 length equals 13 residues. The J segment lost 0 bases and the V segment lost 11 bases, leaving 3 bases of the junction unmatched. CDR3 in amino acids: CAGGTGGSYEQYV. The CDR3 DNA is TGTGCCGGTGGGACAGGGGGCTCCTACGAGCAGTACGTC.

The chain recombines TRBV6-5 with TRBJ2-5; 11 nucleotides align to TRBD1. The J segment lost 5 bases and the V segment lost 0 bases, leaving 5 bases of the junction unmatched. Germline CDR1 and CDR2: MNHEY and SVGAGI. The CDR3 consists of 16 residues. The CDR3 region is CASSYSLGTGGETQYF. The CDR3 DNA sequence: TGTGCCAGCAGTTACTCCCTAGGGACAGGGGGGGAGACCCAGTACTTC.

The rearrangement uses TRBV7-6 and TRBJ2-5, with D maybe TRBD2 (6 bases). The CDR3 loop spans 14 amino acids. Germline V gene data show CDR1 as SGHVS and CDR2 as FNYEAQ. V lost 2 bases and J lost 2, with 9 bases in between. CDR3 in amino acids: CASSLIGGQETQYF. The CDR3 DNA is TGTGCCAGCAGCTTAATTGGGGGGCAAGAGACCCAGTACTTC. The full variable domain, rest sourced from reference TRBV7-6 and TRBJ2-5, is GAGVSQSPRYKVTKRGQDVALRCDPISGHVSLYWYRQALGQGPEFLTYFNYEAQQDKSGLPNDRFSAERPEGSISTLTIQRTEQRDSAMYRCASSLIGGQETQYFGPGTRLLVL.

This chain links TRBV14 with TRBJ2-2; 10 bases line up with TRBD1. This CDR3 has 19 residues. CDR1 SGHDN and CDR2 FVKESK come from the germline V gene. V shed 3 bases and J 4 bases; nucleotides not matched to a gene: 14. The CDR3 nucleotides read TGTGCCAGCAGCCAGCGTCCCGGACCGGGGACAGGGGTCACCGGGGAGCTGTTTTTT. Protein product: CASSQRPGPGTGVTGELFF.

The chain is built from TRBV6-2 or TRBV6-3 and TRBJ1-5, with 7 bases matching TRBD1. J lost 4 bases, V lost 2 bases, and 5 bases had no gene match. This CDR3 has 15 residues. CDR1 is MNHEY and CDR2 is SVGEGT in the germline V gene. DNA for the CDR3: TGTGCCAGCAGTTACCCGGGGACAGTTAATCAGCCCCAGCATTTT. Translation: CASSYPGTVNQPQHF.

About this clone: Within the sample, other DNA sequences also encode this same CDR3. V and J are TRBV5-1 and TRBJ2-1; TRBD2 agrees at 14 bases. From germline, CDR1 is SGHRS and CDR2 YFSETQ. Trimming at V came to 4 bases and at J to 8 bases, leaving 5 bases not matched to a gene. CDR3 length: 15 residues. The CDR3 sequence is CASSPGLAGVDEQFF. The CDR3 nucleotides are TGCGCCAGCAGCCCGGGACTAGCGGGGGTGGATGAGCAGTTCTTC.

This clone was counted only a few times. This chain joins TRBV7-9 and TRBJ1-1; D is uncertain. V dropped 2 bases and J dropped 4 bases, with 5 bases sitting between them. Germline CDR1 is SEHNR and CDR2 is FQNEAQ (reference sequence). The CDR3 has 12 amino acids. In DNA, the CDR3 is TGTGCCAGCAGCTTAACGGTCACTGAAGCTTTCTTT. Protein: CASSLTVTEAFF.

V is TRBV4-2 and J is TRBJ2-1; 13 nucleotides line up with TRBD2. The V and J ends lost 4 bases and 3 bases, in that order; junction bases with no gene match: 6. The CDR3 has 17 residues. Germline lookup yields CDR1 LGHNA and CDR2 YNFKEQ. CDR3 sequence (DNA): TGTGCCAGCAGCCGCCTACTAGCGGGAGGGAACTACAATGAGCAGTTCTTC. It encodes CASSRLLAGGNYNEQFF.

The V gene is TRBV29-1, the J gene TRBJ1-2, with 8 bases identical to TRBD1. J was trimmed by 3 bases and V by 2 bases; bases with no gene match: 8. Looked up from germline, CDR1 is SQVTM and CDR2 is ANQGSEA. The CDR3 is made up of 15 amino acids. CDR3 nucleotides: TGCAGCGTTGAACTGATGACAGGGGAAGACTATGGCTACACCTTC. It specifies CSVELMTGEDYGYTF.

This rearrangement joins TRBV27 to TRBJ2-2; 7 positions agree with TRBD1. The CDR3 extends over 16 amino acids. V dropped 1 base and J dropped 0; count of bases not matched to a gene: 2. Germline V CDR1 and CDR2: MNHEY, SMNVEV (reference sequence). As DNA, the CDR3 is TGTGCCAGCAGTTTATTTGGGACAGCGAACACCGGGGAGCTGTTTTTT. Protein: CASSLFGTANTGELFF.

This sequence joins TRBV5-4 and TRBJ1-3; 9 bases are shared with TRBD1. This CDR3 has 16 amino acids. Germline-derived CDR1 and CDR2 are SGHNT and YYREEE (reference sequence). V lost 1 base, J lost 2 bases, and 4 bases stayed unmatched. Here the CDR3 DNA reads TGTGCCAGCAGCTTGACGGGACAGGGTCCTGGAAACACCATATATTTT. It yields the protein CASSLTGQGPGNTIYF.

The chain carries TRBV3-1 (or the pseudogene TRBV3-2) and TRBJ2-7; a weak D match, TRBD2 (6 bases). The germline gives CDR1 LGHDT, CDR2 YNNKEL (reference sequence). The CDR3 is made up of 14 amino acids. Trimming stripped 3 bases from V and 5 bases from J, with 14 bases between. Here the CDR3 reads CASSQMRRGNEQYF. CDR3 sequence (DNA): TGTGCCAGCAGCCAGATGAGGCGGGGAAACGAGCAGTACTTC.

This clone was recorded only once. CDR3 residues: CASRTTGLAKNIQYF. Here the CDR3 DNA reads TGTGCCAGCAGAACGACAGGCTTAGCCAAAAACATTCAGTACTTC. V is TRBV6-5 and J is TRBJ2-4; tentative D call: TRBD1 (6 bases). The CDR3 length is 15 residues. Germline values: CDR1 MNHEY, CDR2 SVGAGI. V lost 6 bases and J 0 bases, leaving 12 bases between the germline ends.

The chain uses TRBV3-1 (or the pseudogene TRBV3-2) and TRBJ2-6; maybe TRBD1 (6 bases). Trimming stripped 6 bases from V and 0 bases from J, with 15 bases between. This CDR3 has 17 amino acids. From germline, CDR1 is LGHDT and CDR2 YNNKEL (reference sequence). The CDR3, as DNA: TGTGCCAGCAGACCAGGGGTGCCCCTCTCTGGGGCCAACGTCCTGACTTTC. This gives the protein CASRPGVPLSGANVLTF.